The 6 T cell receptor beta chains below were found in one sample sequenced in a study of blood T cell repertoires in COVID-19. TCRdb's copy holds only in-frame clones and misses some; the assay was immunoSEQ multiplex PCR. Of about 52,000 clones listed, 85% to 90% are singletons. Sequencing was done on a sample of peripheral blood. Source of these receptors: a human donor in a cohort sampled during active COVID-19.

The chain uses TRBV10-3 and TRBJ2-3; the match to TRBD1 covers 9 bases. Per the germline V gene, CDR1 is ENHRY and CDR2 is SYGVKD. This CDR3 is built from 16 residues. The trim removed 2 bases at V and 4 bases at J, leaving 7 bases unmatched. The chain's CDR3 is CAISENGQGSPDTQYF. The CDR3 region has the DNA TGTGCCATCAGTGAGAACGGACAGGGGTCCCCAGATACGCAGTATTTT.

The sample holds a few counts of this clone. This chain links TRBV18 with TRBJ1-2; 7 nucleotides align to TRBD1. V was clipped by 4 bases and J by 5 bases; unmatched bases: 4. The CDR3 runs to 13 residues. Germline values: CDR1 KGHSH, CDR2 LQKENI. The CDR3 region has the DNA TGTGCCAGCTCACGGACAGGAAGTTATGGCTACACCTTC. This translates into CASSRTGSYGYTF.

This clone appeared a single time. CDR3 coding DNA: TGTGCCAGTAGTCCGCCGGGACAGAGGAACACTGAAGCTTTCTTT. Its protein is CASSPPGQRNTEAFF. The chain combines TRBV19 with TRBJ1-1; 7 nucleotides agree with TRBD1. Germline lookup yields CDR1 LNHDA and CDR2 SQIVND (reference sequence). The CDR3 length is 15 residues. J lost 1 base, V lost 5 bases, and 7 bases had no gene match. The full variable domain, with the rest looked up from reference TRBV19 and TRBJ1-1, is DGGITQSPKYLFRKEGQNVTLSCEQNLNHDAMYWYRQDPGQGLRLIYYSQIVNDFQKGDIAEGYSVSREKKESFPLTVTSAQKNPTAFYLCASSPPGQRNTEAFFGQGTRLTVV.

V and J are TRBV4-3 and TRBJ2-3; a weak D match, TRBD2 (6 bases). Trimming left V 0 bases short and J 0 bases short, with 10 bases between. This CDR3 comprises 16 residues. Per the germline V gene, CDR1 is LGHNA and CDR2 is YSLEER. CDR3 nucleotide sequence: TGCGCCAGCAGCCAAGATCTCAGCGGGAGCACAGATACGCAGTATTTT. Encoded protein: CASSQDLSGSTDTQYF.

The rearrangement links TRBV7-8 to TRBJ1-2; TRBD1 matches at 8 bases. The germline gives CDR1 SGHVS, CDR2 FQNEAQ. The CDR3 loop spans 15 amino acids. Trimming cost V 3 bases and J 5 bases; bases outside gene matches: 8. The CDR3 loop is CASSFVRTGTYGYTF. CDR3 nucleotides: TGTGCCAGCAGCTTCGTGCGGACAGGGACTTATGGCTACACCTTC.

This chain links TRBV4-1 with TRBJ2-2; the D gene is possibly TRBD2 (7 bases). The CDR3 extends over 16 amino acids. Germline-derived CDR1 and CDR2 are MGHRA and YSYEKL. V was trimmed by 4 bases and J by 5 bases, leaving 17 bases between them. The CDR3 loop is CASSRPLRGPTGELFF. The CDR3, as DNA: TGCGCCAGCAGCCGACCCCTGCGGGGGCCAACCGGGGAGCTGTTTTTT.